These 32 T cell receptor beta chains originate from one sample sequenced in a study of neurological immune-mediated disorders. One entry per CDR3 protein, called by TCRdb with MiXCR from the 5' RACE reads. Among roughly 80,000 distinct CDR3 sequences listed, 10% to 13% were seen once. The sequencing sample was made of PBMCs. The receptors here all came from a man in his forties in good health.

In this sample, this clonotype turned up many times. V usage is TRBV11-2 and J usage is TRBJ2-1, with 8 bases that match TRBD2. The CDR3 is made up of 14 amino acids. Germline values: CDR1 SGHAT, CDR2 FQNNGV. Germline trimming cut 3 bases from V and 10 bases from J; bases unmatched to any gene: 8. The CDR3 bases are TGTGCCAGCAGCTTCGGCGGGGGGTCTAGGGAGCAGTTCTTC. Its protein is CASSFGGGSREQFF.

This clonotype was seen at least ten times. The V call is TRBV7-2, the J call TRBJ2-2; 8 bases match TRBD1. Germline V gives CDR1 SGHTA, CDR2 FQGNSA. The CDR3 length is 12 residues. The V and J ends lost 6 bases and 13 bases, in that order; junction bases with no gene match: 7. The CDR3 sequence: CASSPGTGRLFF. The CDR3 nucleotides are TGTGCCAGCAGTCCCGGGACAGGAAGGCTGTTTTTT.

There are many counts of this clonotype. The chain carries TRBV4-2 and TRBJ2-7; 9 bases fit TRBD2. Germline values: CDR1 LGHNA, CDR2 YNFKEQ. V gave up 0 bases and J gave up 5 bases; unmatched junction bases: 8. The CDR3 is 16 amino acids. Written as DNA, the CDR3 is TGTGCCAGCAGCCAAGAACGGGGCGGGAGGGTCGACGAGCAGTACTTC. The encoded protein is CASSQERGGRVDEQYF.

This clonotype was detected many times. This chain links TRBV20-1 with TRBJ2-3; D not certain. Germline lookup yields CDR1 DFQATT and CDR2 SNEGSKA (reference sequence). The CDR3 extends over 10 amino acids. The V and J ends lost 3 bases and 4 bases respectively, with 2 bases between them. The CDR3 protein is CSASPDTQYF. In DNA form, the CDR3 reads TGCAGTGCTAGTCCAGATACGCAGTATTTT.

Concerning this clonotype: The junction does not match germline at one end; this may be a read error. The chain uses TRBV28 and TRBJ2-5; 8 positions agree with TRBD2. CDR3 length: 18 amino acids. The germline CDR1 and CDR2 sequences are MDHEN and SYDVKM. The CDR3 coding sequence is TGTGCCAGCAGTTTGGTGGGCCTAGCGGGCCCTAGGAAAGAGACCCAGGACTTC. It yields the protein CASSLVGLAGPRKETQDF.

The table lists this clonotype with many counts. The rearrangement joins TRBV3-1 to TRBJ2-7; 11 bases line up with TRBD2. The V segment lost 3 bases and the J segment 3 bases; nucleotides outside the gene matches: 4. This CDR3 is 15 amino acids long. CDR1 is LGHDT and CDR2 is YNNKEL in the germline V gene (reference sequence). CDR3 sequence reads: CASSHPGTSGYEQYF. The CDR3 DNA follows: TGTGCCAGCAGCCATCCCGGGACTAGCGGCTACGAGCAGTACTTC.

This clonotype appeared many times. V gene TRBV18 combines with J gene TRBJ2-3, with D hard to call. V was clipped by 3 bases and J by 4 bases, with 8 bases between them. The CDR3 is 13 amino acids. The germline V gene encodes CDR1 KGHSH and CDR2 LQKENI. Written as DNA, the CDR3 is TGTGCCAGCTCACCGCCTAATCCAGATACGCAGTATTTT. Translated: CASSPPNPDTQYF.

This clonotype showed up many times. The rearrangement joins TRBV5-1 to TRBJ2-1; 9 bases line up with TRBD1. V trimming: 4 bases; J trimming: 10 bases; junction bases outside the gene matches: 3. The CDR3 consists of 12 residues. Per germline, CDR1 SGHRS and CDR2 YFSETQ. DNA of the CDR3: TGCGCCAGCAGCCCTGGACAGGGGGAGCAGTTCTTC. It is translated as CASSPGQGEQFF.

This clonotype has ten or more counts. The chain links TRBV5-6 to TRBJ1-1; 8 nucleotides match TRBD1. This CDR3 comprises 15 residues. V was clipped by 4 bases and J by 5 bases; unmatched bases: 10. Germline V CDR1 and CDR2: SGHDT, YYEEEE. The CDR3 region has the DNA TGTGCCAGCAGCCCGGACACAGGGGGAGAAACTGAAGCTTTCTTT. It specifies CASSPDTGGETEAFF.

This clonotype was recorded at least ten times. The chain carries TRBV12-5 and TRBJ2-1; 11 nucleotides line up with TRBD2. The CDR3 runs to 16 residues. Germline lookup yields CDR1 LGHNT and CDR2 FRNRAP. Germline trimming cut 4 bases from V and 5 bases from J; bases unmatched to any gene: 7. The CDR3 DNA follows: TGTGCTAGTGGTTCCATAGCGGGAGGGCCGGACAATGAGCAGTTCTTC. It translates to CASGSIAGGPDNEQFF.

This clonotype has ten or more counts. This chain uses TRBV11-2 with TRBJ2-2, with D unresolved. CDR1 is SGHAT and CDR2 is FQNNGV in the germline V gene. Trimming removed 1 base at V and 5 bases at J, with 14 bases between. The CDR3 length is 16 residues. CDR3 DNA sequence: TGTGCCAGCAGCTTAGCTTTTAGGATTGAGACCGGGGAGCTGTTTTTT. Protein product: CASSLAFRIETGELFF. The entire variable domain, with the rest obtained from reference TRBV11-2 and TRBJ2-2, is as follows: EAGVAQSPRYKIIEKRQSVAFWCNPISGHATLYWYQQILGQGPKLLIQFQNNGVVDDSQLPKDRFSAERLKGVDSTLKIQPAKLEDSAVYLCASSLAFRIETGELFFGEGSRLTVL.

This clonotype was counted at least ten times. The chain couples TRBV20-1 to TRBJ1-6, with D possibly TRBD1 on 5 matching bases. Germline V CDR1 and CDR2: DFQATT, SNEGSKA (reference sequence). This CDR3 contains 16 residues. Trimming left V 6 bases short and J 5 bases short, with 20 bases between. The CDR3 region is CSAPERGRGNNSPLHF. CDR3 sequence (DNA): TGCAGTGCCCCAGAAAGGGGACGGGGGAATAATTCACCCCTCCACTTT.

This clonotype came up many times. The CDR3 region is CASSLGGTSNQPQHF. The CDR3, as DNA: TGTGCCAGCAGCTTAGGAGGGACAAGCAATCAGCCCCAGCATTTT. This chain uses TRBV7-2 with TRBJ1-5, with D perhaps TRBD1 (6 bases). Germline assignment: CDR1 SGHTA and CDR2 FQGNSA. CDR3 size: 15 residues. The germline V and J ends were trimmed by 1 base and 1 base, with 8 bases remaining between them.

This clonotype was counted at least ten times. CDR3 in DNA: TGTGCCAGCAGCCCTAGCGGGATACCTTCCTACGAGCAGTACTTC. Residues: CASSPSGIPSYEQYF. The rearrangement joins TRBV7-2 to TRBJ2-7; 9 bases are a match to TRBD2. CDR1 is SGHTA and CDR2 is FQGNSA in the germline V gene. The CDR3 loop spans 15 amino acids. The V and J ends lost 5 bases and 1 base, in that order; junction bases with no gene match: 6.

This clonotype has a count of ten or more. The rearrangement uses TRBV12-3 or TRBV12-4 and TRBJ2-7; TRBD1 matches at 10 bases. This CDR3 spans 15 amino acids. With 3 bases clipped from V and 4 bases from J, the junction kept 6 bases outside the gene matches. CDR3 in DNA: TGTGCCAGCAGTTTTAAGGGACAGGGGTCTTACGAGCAGTACTTC. Its protein is CASSFKGQGSYEQYF.

This clonotype occurred many times. The rearrangement links TRBV29-1 to TRBJ1-1; a possible D gene is TRBD1 (6 bases). Trimming removed 6 bases from V and 5 bases from J, with 16 bases in between. The CDR3 has 13 residues. Germline CDR1 SQVTM, CDR2 ANQGSEA. The CDR3 spells CSVIRSQGTEAFF. The CDR3, as DNA: TGCAGCGTCATCCGGAGTCAGGGGACTGAAGCTTTCTTT.

There are many counts of this clonotype. The chain recombines TRBV25-1 with TRBJ2-3; D gene uncertain. The CDR3 is 15 amino acids. Per germline, CDR1 MGHDK and CDR2 SYGVNS. Trimming removed 3 bases at V and 2 bases at J, with 12 bases between. CDR3 amino acids: CASSDSSGPTDTQYF. The CDR3 nucleotides read TGTGCCAGCAGTGACTCGTCTGGGCCCACAGATACGCAGTATTTT.

This clonotype was seen repeatedly, ten times or more. The J gene is TRBJ2-3, the V gene TRBV3-1; D not certain. CDR3 length: 12 amino acids. V lost 1 base to trimming and J lost 4 bases, with 3 bases between them. The germline gives CDR1 LGHDT, CDR2 YNNKEL (reference sequence). The CDR3 region is CASSQGSDTQYF. The CDR3, as DNA: TGTGCCAGCAGCCAAGGGTCAGATACGCAGTATTTT.

At least ten counts were recorded for this clonotype. The genes are TRBV29-1 and TRBJ2-3, with D perhaps TRBD2 (5 bases). V lost 6 bases and J lost 0, with 16 bases in between. In germline, CDR1 is SQVTM, CDR2 ANQGSEA. The CDR3 spans 15 residues. CDR3 residues: CSVPRSTSSTDTQYF. DNA for the CDR3: TGCAGCGTCCCCCGGTCAACTAGTAGCACAGATACGCAGTATTTT.

This clonotype was picked up many times. This CDR3 reads CASSPEAQGTEAFF. In DNA, the CDR3 is TGTGCCAGCAGCCCCGAGGCCCAGGGGACTGAAGCTTTCTTT. The V gene is TRBV9, the J gene TRBJ1-1; D may be TRBD1 (6 bases). This CDR3 is built from 14 residues. V was cut by 4 bases and J by 5 bases, with 15 bases left in between. Germline CDR1 SGDLS, CDR2 YYNGEE.

In its sample, this clonotype was seen many times. This rearrangement joins TRBV5-6 to TRBJ1-5; possibly TRBD1 for D (5 bases). The CDR3 totals 12 residues. V was shortened by 2 bases and J by 7 bases, with 7 bases between the two germline ends. The V gene's germline CDR1 is SGHDT and CDR2 YYEEEE. In nucleotides, the CDR3 is TGTGCCAGCAGCTTAGGGGCCCAGCCCCAGCATTTT. Protein sequence: CASSLGAQPQHF.

This clonotype was detected many times. The chain links TRBV7-9 to TRBJ1-2; a possible D gene is TRBD1 (5 bases). CDR1 is SEHNR and CDR2 is FQNEAQ in the germline V gene (reference sequence). The CDR3 is 14 residues long. The V gene lost 5 bases and the J gene lost 1 base, with 11 bases spanning the gap. CDR3 protein: CASSTGRINYGYTF. The CDR3 region has the DNA TGTGCCAGCAGCACGGGACGGATTAACTATGGCTACACCTTC.

In this sample, this clonotype turned up many times. In DNA, the CDR3 is TGTGCCAGCAGCTTAGCGGGGGTTGGTAGTCTTAGCACAGATACGCAGTATTTT. It is translated as CASSLAGVGSLSTDTQYF. The chain carries TRBV7-2 and TRBJ2-3; D assignment may be TRBD1 or TRBD2 (5 bases each). In germline, CDR1 is SGHTA, CDR2 FQGNSA. This CDR3 comprises 18 residues. V lost 0 bases and J lost 0, with 16 bases in between.

This clonotype was observed a handful of times. The chain has TRBV10-1 and TRBJ2-7, with D possibly matching TRBD2 (6 bases). The germline V and J ends were trimmed by 0 bases and 1 base, with 7 bases remaining between them. Germline V CDR1 and CDR2: WNHNN, SYGVQD (reference sequence). This CDR3 contains 14 residues. The chain's CDR3 is CASSESGGSYEQYF. The CDR3, as DNA: TGCGCCAGCAGTGAGTCTGGAGGGTCCTACGAGCAGTACTTC.

This clonotype appeared many times. The V gene is TRBV6-5, the J gene TRBJ2-1; 7 positions match TRBD2. V shed 2 bases and J 0 bases; nucleotides not matched to a gene: 1. Germline CDR1 reads MNHEY; CDR2 reads SVGAGI. This CDR3 comprises 15 residues. The CDR3 nucleotides read TGTGCCAGCAGTTACACGGGGGGCTCCTACAATGAGCAGTTCTTC. Amino acids: CASSYTGGSYNEQFF.

This clonotype was counted at least ten times. The rearrangement uses TRBV3-1 and TRBJ1-2; D is unclear. Germline lookup yields CDR1 LGHDT and CDR2 YNNKEL (reference sequence). This CDR3 has 13 residues. Trimming pared 4 bases from V and 4 bases from J, leaving 10 bases between. The CDR3 region is CASSPTPTYGYTF. In DNA, the CDR3 is TGTGCCAGCAGCCCCACACCTACCTATGGCTACACCTTC.

This clonotype turned up a few times. The V gene is TRBV5-1, the J gene TRBJ1-1; the D gene is possibly TRBD1 (6 bases). The ends were cut back, 5 bases at V and 0 bases at J, with 8 bases in the middle. The CDR3 runs 13 residues. CDR1 is SGHRS, CDR2 YFSETQ, per germline. The CDR3 spells CASSWGLNTEAFF. The CDR3 DNA is TGCGCCAGCAGTTGGGGGCTGAACACTGAAGCTTTCTTT.

The sample holds many counts of this clonotype. The V gene is TRBV7-9, the J gene TRBJ1-1, with D hard to call. V dropped 1 base and J dropped 4 bases, with 13 bases sitting between them. Per the germline V gene, CDR1 is SEHNR and CDR2 is FQNEAQ (reference sequence). The CDR3 loop spans 15 amino acids. CDR3 nucleotides: TGTGCCAGCAGCTTAGGGTCAGCCCGGAGCACTGAAGCTTTCTTT. This sequence encodes CASSLGSARSTEAFF.

This clonotype has a count of ten or more. The J gene is TRBJ2-1, the V gene TRBV24-1; 12 bases are a match to TRBD1. V lost 5 bases and J lost 0; bases outside the gene matches: 13. The germline CDR1 and CDR2 sequences are KGHDR and SFDVKD. The CDR3 length is 20 residues. The CDR3 is CATSATPGQGAGSSYNEQFF. CDR3 DNA: TGTGCCACCAGTGCCACCCCGGGACAGGGGGCGGGCAGCTCCTACAATGAGCAGTTCTTC.

This clonotype was seen repeatedly, ten times or more. V gene TRBV14 combines with J gene TRBJ2-3; 10 bases are a match to TRBD1. Germline loops: CDR1 SGHDN, CDR2 FVKESK. Trimming took 3 bases from V and 3 from J; bases not matched to a gene: 6. The CDR3 has 16 amino acids. The CDR3 region has the DNA TGTGCCAGCAGCCATGGCACGGGACAGGGGACAGATACGCAGTATTTT. Its protein product is CASSHGTGQGTDTQYF.

This clonotype was counted at least ten times. The J gene is TRBJ1-1, the V gene TRBV7-2; possible D gene TRBD1, 5 bases. Germline values: CDR1 SGHTA, CDR2 FQGNSA. Trimming removed 1 base from V and 2 bases from J, with 14 bases in between. The CDR3 length is 16 residues. The DNA for the CDR3 is TGTGCCAGCAGCTTAGAAGCAGGGAATCGAAACACTGAAGCTTTCTTT. This encodes CASSLEAGNRNTEAFF.

This clonotype was seen at least ten times. The chain links TRBV5-1 to TRBJ1-1; a weak D match, TRBD1 (5 bases). This CDR3 region has 14 residues. Trimming removed 3 bases at V and 4 bases at J, with 13 bases between. Germline V CDR1 and CDR2: SGHRS, YFSETQ. CDR3 residues: CASSSEWGSTEAFF. As DNA, the CDR3 is TGCGCCAGCAGCTCCGAGTGGGGGTCCACTGAAGCTTTCTTT.